This record covers a single T cell receptor beta chain. This record comes from a study of blood T cell repertoires in COVID-19. This CDR3 spans 15 amino acids. Trimming shortened V by 0 bases and J by 8 bases, and 17 bases separated the two germline ends. Per the germline V gene, CDR1 is SGDLS and CDR2 is YYNGEE. The assay was immunoSEQ multiplex PCR, and TCRdb's table has in-frame clones only and misses some. The profile shows roughly 670,000 clones, approximately 90% of them singletons. Sequencing was carried out using peripheral blood. The source is a woman aged 18-30 years with acute or convalescent COVID-19. The V and J genes are TRBV9 and TRBJ1-2; the D gene is possibly TRBD1 (5 bases). CDR3 amino acids: CASSVGASGGGGYTF. CDR3 DNA: TGTGCCAGCAGCGTAGGGGCTAGCGGGGGAGGCGGCTACACCTTC.